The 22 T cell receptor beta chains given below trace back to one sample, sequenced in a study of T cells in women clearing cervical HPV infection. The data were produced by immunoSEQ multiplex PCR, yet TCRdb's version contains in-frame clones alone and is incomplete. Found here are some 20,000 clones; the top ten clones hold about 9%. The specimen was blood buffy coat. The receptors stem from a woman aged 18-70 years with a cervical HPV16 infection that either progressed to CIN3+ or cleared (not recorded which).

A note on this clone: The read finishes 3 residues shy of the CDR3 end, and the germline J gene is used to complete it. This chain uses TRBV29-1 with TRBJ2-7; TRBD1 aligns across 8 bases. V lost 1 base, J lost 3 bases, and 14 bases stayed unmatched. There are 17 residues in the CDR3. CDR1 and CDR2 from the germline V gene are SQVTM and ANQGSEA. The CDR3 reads CSVEGLPGQVAGYEQYF. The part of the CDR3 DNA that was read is TGCAGCGTTGAAGGACTTCCGGGACAGGTCGCCGGCTACGAG.

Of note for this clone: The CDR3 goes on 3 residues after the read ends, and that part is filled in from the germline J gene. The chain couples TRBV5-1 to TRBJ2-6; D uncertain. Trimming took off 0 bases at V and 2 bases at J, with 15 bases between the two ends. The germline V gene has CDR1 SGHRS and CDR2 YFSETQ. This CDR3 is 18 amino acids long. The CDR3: CASSLGPGSSTGANVLTF. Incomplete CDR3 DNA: TGCGCCAGCAGCTTGGGGCCTGGCAGTTCCACTGGGGCCAACGTC. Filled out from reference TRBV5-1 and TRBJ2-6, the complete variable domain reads KAGVTQTPRYLIKTRGQQVTLSCSPISGHRSVSWYQQTPGQGLQFLFEYFSETQRNKGNFPGRFSGRQFSNSRSEMNVSTLELGDSALYLCASSLGPGSSTGANVLTFGAGSRLTVL.

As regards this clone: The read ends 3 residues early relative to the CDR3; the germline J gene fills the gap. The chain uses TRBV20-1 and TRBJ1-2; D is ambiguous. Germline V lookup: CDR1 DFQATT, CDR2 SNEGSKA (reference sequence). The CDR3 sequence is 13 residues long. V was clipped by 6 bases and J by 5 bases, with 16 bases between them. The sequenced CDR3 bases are TGCAGTGCCCTCCCGGGGTTTCGGTATGGC. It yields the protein CSALPGFRYG. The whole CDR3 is CSALPGFRYGYTF.

The covered CDR3 bases are TGCGCCAGCAGTCCGCGGGGACGCGAGACC. Its protein product is CASSPRGRET. The CDR3 in full is CASSPRGRETQYF. The J gene is TRBJ2-5, the V gene TRBV5-1; TRBD2 is a possible D gene (6 bases). The read gets to within 3 residues of the CDR3 end, and the germline J gene fills in the rest. Germline V gene data show CDR1 as SGHRS and CDR2 as YFSETQ. Trimming stripped 5 bases from V and 5 bases from J, with 13 bases between. The CDR3 covers 13 residues.

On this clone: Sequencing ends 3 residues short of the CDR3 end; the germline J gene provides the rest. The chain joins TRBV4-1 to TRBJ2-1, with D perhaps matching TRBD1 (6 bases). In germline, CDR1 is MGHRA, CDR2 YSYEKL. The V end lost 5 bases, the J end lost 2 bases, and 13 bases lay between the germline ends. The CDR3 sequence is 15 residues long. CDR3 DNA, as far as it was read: TGCGCCAGCAGCAGAGGGACAAAGACCTACAATGAG. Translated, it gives CASSRGTKTYNE. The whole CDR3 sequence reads CASSRGTKTYNEQFF.

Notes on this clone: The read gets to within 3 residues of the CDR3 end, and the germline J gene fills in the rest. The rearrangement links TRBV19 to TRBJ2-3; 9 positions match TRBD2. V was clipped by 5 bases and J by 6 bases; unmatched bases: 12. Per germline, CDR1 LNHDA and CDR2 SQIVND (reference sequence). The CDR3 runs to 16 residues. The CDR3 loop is CASSPPGLARGDTQYF. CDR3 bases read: TGTGCCAGTAGTCCTCCAGGACTAGCGAGGGGGGATACG.

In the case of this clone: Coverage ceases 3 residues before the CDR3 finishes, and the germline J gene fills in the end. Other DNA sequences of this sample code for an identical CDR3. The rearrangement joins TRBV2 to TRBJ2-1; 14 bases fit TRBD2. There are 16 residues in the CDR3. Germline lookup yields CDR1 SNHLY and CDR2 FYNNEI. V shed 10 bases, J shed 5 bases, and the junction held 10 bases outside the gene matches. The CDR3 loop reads CATQYLTSGGDNEQFF. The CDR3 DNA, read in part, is TGTGCCACCCAATACCTGACTAGCGGGGGGGACAATGAG.

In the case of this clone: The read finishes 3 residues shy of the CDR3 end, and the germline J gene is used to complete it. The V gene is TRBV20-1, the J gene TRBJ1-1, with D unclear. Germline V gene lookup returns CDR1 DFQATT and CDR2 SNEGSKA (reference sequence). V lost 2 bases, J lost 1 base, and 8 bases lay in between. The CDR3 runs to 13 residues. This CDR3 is CSARNAGNTEAFF. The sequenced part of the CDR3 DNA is TGCAGTGCTAGAAACGCGGGGAACACTGAA.

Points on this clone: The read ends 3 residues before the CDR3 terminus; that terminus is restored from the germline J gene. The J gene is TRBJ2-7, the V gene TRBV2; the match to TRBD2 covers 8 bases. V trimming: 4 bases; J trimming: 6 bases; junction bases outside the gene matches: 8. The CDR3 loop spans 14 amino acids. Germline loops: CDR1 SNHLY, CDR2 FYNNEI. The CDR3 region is CASSVSGGTTEQYF. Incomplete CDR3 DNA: TGTGCCAGCAGTGTCTCGGGGGGGACTACCGAG.

The CDR3 DNA, read in part, is TGTGCCAGCTCACCCGGGACAGGGTCCTACGAG. This translates into CASSPGTGSYE. The full-length CDR3 reads as CASSPGTGSYEQYF. V usage is TRBV18 and J usage is TRBJ2-7, with TRBD1 matching over 9 bases. The read terminates 3 residues before the CDR3 end, so the remaining end is supplied by the germline J gene. With 3 bases clipped from V and 1 base from J, the junction kept 1 base outside the gene matches. The CDR3 loop spans 14 amino acids. CDR1 and CDR2 (germline): KGHSH, LQKENI.

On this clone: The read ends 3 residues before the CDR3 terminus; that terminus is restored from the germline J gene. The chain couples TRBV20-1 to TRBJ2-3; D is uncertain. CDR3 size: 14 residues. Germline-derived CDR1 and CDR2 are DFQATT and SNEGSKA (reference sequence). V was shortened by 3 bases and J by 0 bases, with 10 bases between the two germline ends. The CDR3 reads CSASFHPSTDTQYF. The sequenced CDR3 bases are TGCAGTGCTAGTTTTCATCCAAGCACAGATACG.

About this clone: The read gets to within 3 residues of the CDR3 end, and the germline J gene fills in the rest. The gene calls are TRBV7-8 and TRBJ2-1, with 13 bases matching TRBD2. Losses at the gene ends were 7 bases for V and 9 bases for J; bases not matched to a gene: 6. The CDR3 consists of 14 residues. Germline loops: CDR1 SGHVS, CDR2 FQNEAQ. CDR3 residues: CASKRTSGSSEQFF. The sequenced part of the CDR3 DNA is TGTGCCAGCAAACGGACTAGCGGGAGTAGTGAG.

Partial CDR3 DNA: TGCAGTGCTAGACCGAACAGGGTAACAGGCAATCAGCCC. Amino acids: CSARPNRVTGNQP. In full, the CDR3 is CSARPNRVTGNQPQHF. This sequence joins TRBV20-1 and TRBJ1-5; D possibly corresponds to TRBD1 (6 bases). The read stops 3 residues short of the end of the CDR3; the missing end is completed from the germline J gene. Germline lookup yields CDR1 DFQATT and CDR2 SNEGSKA (reference sequence). The CDR3 spans 16 residues. Trimming cost V 2 bases and J 2 bases, with 16 bases left between them.

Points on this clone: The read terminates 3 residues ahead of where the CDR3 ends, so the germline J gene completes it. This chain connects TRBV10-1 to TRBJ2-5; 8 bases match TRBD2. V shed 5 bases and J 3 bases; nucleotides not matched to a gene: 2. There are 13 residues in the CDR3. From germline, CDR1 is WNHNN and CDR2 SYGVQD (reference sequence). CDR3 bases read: TGCGCCAGCAGTTTTAGCGGGGAAGAGACC. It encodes CASSFSGEET. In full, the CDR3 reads CASSFSGEETQYF.

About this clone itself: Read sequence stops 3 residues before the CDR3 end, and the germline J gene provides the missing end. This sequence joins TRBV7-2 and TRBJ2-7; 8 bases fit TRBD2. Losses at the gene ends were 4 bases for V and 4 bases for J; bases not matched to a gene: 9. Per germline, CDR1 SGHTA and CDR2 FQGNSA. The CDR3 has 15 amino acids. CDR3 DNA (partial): TGTGCCAGCAGCTGGGATAGCGGGGAAAATTACGAG. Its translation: CASSWDSGENYE. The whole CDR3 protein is CASSWDSGENYEQYF.

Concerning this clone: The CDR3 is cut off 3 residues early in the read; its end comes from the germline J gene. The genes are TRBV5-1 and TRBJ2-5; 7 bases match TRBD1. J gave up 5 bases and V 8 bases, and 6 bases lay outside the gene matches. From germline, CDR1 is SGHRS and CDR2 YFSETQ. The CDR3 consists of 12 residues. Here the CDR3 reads CARGGGWETQYF. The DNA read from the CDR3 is TGCGCCAGAGGGGGCGGTTGGGAGACC.

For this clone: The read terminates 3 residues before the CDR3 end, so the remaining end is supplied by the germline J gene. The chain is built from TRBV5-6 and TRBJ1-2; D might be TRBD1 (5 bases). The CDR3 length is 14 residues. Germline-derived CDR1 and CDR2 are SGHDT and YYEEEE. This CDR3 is CASSAEPGAGGYTF. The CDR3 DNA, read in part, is TGTGCCAGCAGCGCCGAGCCCGGGGCGGGGGGC.

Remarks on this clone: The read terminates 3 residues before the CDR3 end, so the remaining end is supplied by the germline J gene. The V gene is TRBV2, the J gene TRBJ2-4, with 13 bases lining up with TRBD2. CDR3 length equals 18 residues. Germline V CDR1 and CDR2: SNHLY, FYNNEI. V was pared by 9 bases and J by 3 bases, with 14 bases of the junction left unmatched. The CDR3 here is CASQLGGLAGMGKNIQYF. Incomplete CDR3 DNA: TGTGCCAGTCAACTTGGGGGACTAGCGGGAATGGGCAAAAACATT.

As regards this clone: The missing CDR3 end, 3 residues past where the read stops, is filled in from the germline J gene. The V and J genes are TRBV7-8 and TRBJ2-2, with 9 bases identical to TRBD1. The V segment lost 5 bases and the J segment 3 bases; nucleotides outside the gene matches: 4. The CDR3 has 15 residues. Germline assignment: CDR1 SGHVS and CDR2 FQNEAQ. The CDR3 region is CASSLGTGHTGELFF. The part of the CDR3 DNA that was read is TGTGCCAGCAGCCTCGGGACAGGGCACACCGGGGAG.

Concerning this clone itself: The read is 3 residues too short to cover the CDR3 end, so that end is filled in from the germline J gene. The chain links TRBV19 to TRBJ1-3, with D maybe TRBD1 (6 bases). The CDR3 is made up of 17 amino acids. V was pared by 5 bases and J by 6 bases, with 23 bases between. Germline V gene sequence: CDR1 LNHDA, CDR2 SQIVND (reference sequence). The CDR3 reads CASSHPRTDLLTNTIYF. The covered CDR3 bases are TGTGCCAGTAGTCACCCCAGGACAGATCTACTCACAAACACC.

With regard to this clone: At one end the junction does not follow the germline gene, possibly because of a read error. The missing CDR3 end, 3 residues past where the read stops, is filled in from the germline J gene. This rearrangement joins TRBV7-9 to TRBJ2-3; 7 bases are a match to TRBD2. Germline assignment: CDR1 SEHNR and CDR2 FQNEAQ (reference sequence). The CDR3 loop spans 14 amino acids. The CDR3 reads CASTQLTSTDTQYF. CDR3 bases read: TGTGCCAGCACTCAACTGACTAGCACCGATACG.

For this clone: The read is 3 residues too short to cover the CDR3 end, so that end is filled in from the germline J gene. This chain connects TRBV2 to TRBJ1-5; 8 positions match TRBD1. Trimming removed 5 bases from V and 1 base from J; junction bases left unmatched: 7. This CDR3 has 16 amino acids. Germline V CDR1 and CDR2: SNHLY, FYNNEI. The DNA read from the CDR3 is TGTGCCAGCAGTCAACAGGGGGGGCGAAGCAATCAGCCC. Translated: CASSQQGGRSNQP. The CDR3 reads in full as CASSQQGGRSNQPQHF.